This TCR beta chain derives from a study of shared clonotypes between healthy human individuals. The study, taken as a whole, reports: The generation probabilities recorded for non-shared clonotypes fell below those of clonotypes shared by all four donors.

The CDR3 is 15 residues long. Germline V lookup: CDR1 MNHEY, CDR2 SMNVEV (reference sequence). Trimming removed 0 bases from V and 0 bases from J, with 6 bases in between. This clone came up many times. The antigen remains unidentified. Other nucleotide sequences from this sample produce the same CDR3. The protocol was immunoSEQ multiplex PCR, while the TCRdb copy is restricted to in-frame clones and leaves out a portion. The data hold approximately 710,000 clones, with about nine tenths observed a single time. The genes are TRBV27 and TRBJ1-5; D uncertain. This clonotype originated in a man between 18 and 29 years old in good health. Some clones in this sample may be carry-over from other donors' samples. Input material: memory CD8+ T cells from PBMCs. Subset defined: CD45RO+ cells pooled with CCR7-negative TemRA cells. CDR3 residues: CASSLSRSSNQPQHF. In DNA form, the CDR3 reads TGTGCCAGCAGTTTATCACGGAGTAGCAATCAGCCCCAGCATTTT.